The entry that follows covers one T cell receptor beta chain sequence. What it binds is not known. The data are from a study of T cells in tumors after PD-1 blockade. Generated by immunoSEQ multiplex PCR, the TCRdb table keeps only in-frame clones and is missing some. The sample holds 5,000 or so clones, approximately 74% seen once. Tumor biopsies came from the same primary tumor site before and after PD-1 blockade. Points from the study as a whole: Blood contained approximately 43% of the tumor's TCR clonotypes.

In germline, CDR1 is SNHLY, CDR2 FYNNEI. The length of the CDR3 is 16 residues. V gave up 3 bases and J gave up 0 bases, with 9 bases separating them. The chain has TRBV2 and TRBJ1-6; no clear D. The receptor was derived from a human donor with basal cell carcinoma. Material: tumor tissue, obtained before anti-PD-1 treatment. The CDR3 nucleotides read TGTGCCAGCAGTGAGGGTCGCAGCTCCTATAATTCACCCCTCCACTTT. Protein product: CASSEGRSSYNSPLHF.